This TCR beta chain was profiled in a study of T-cell reconstitution after alpha-beta-depleted transplantation in children. A library of TCRbeta sequences, prepared with unique molecular identifiers, was generated. MiXCR was run by TCRdb on the PCR reads, yielding one entry per CDR3 protein. The sample lists about 610,000 distinct CDR3 sequences, roughly 10% occurring once. This CDR3 is built from 15 residues. Germline CDR1 reads LGHNA; CDR2 reads YNFKEQ. The ends were cut back, 0 bases at V and 7 bases at J, with 12 bases in the middle. This clonotype was found many times. This chain joins TRBV4-2 and TRBJ2-2; D possibly corresponds to TRBD2 (6 bases). This TCR derives from a human donor who donated a stem cell graft to a child with acute myeloid leukemia. The input for sequencing was PBMCs from the stem cell graft donor, taken from the stem cell graft. Here the CDR3 DNA reads TGTGCCAGCAGCCAAGATCGGCGGGGAGGCGGGGAGCTGTTTTTT. This encodes CASSQDRRGGGELFF.